One sample yielded the 21 T cell receptor beta chains listed below, sequenced in a study of shared clonotypes between healthy human individuals. Only in-frame clones appear in the TCRdb table, and some are missing; sequencing was by immunoSEQ multiplex PCR. The data show 2 million to 3 million clones, approximately 93% seen once. The material sequenced was naive CD4+ T cells from PBMCs. Subset: CD45RA+ positively selected. Source of these receptors: a man in his late teens or twenties in good health. Some clones in this sample may be carry-over from other donors' samples.

The genes are TRBV21-1 and TRBJ2-5; TRBD1 is the table's D call and was not checked against the DNA. TRBV21-1 is a documented pseudogene. The CDR3 runs to 17 residues. CDR3 sequence reads: CASSKSRWATGEETQYF. The CDR3 region has the DNA TGTGCCAGCAGCAAAAGCCGGTGGGCGACAGGGGAAGAGACCCAGTACTTC.

The rearrangement uses TRBV5-1 and TRBJ2-3, with 11 nucleotides matching TRBD1. The CDR3 covers 15 residues. Germline V gene sequence: CDR1 SGHRS, CDR2 YFSETQ. Unmatched junction bases numbered 5, after V lost 4 bases and J lost 4 bases. For the CDR3, the DNA is TGCGCCAGCAGCGGACAGGGGGCGCTCTCAGATACGCAGTATTTT. It codes for CASSGQGALSDTQYF.

CDR3 coding DNA: TGTGCCAGTAGTACCCAGCGGAGGGCCGGCAATCAGCCCCAGCATTTT. It codes for CASSTQRRAGNQPQHF. This chain connects TRBV19 to TRBJ1-5, with unresolved D. V was trimmed by 4 bases and J by 2 bases, leaving 15 bases between them. The CDR3 has 16 residues. From germline, CDR1 is LNHDA and CDR2 SQIVND (reference sequence).

The chain has TRBV4-1 and TRBJ1-1; D uncertain. The germline CDR1 and CDR2 sequences are MGHRA and YSYEKL. The CDR3 is 15 amino acids. The V and J ends lost 7 bases and 1 base respectively, with 16 bases between them. CDR3 loop: CASTLSGSANTEAFF. CDR3 DNA sequence: TGCGCCAGCACGTTAAGTGGCAGCGCGAACACTGAAGCTTTCTTT.

For this clone: The identical CDR3 is also encoded by other nucleotide sequences in the sample. The chain recombines TRBV4-2 with TRBJ2-3, with no clear D. The CDR3 totals 14 residues. CDR1 and CDR2 from the germline V gene are LGHNA and YNFKEQ. Trimming shortened V by 0 bases and J by 0 bases, and 4 bases separated the two germline ends. DNA for the CDR3: TGTGCCAGCAGCCAAGACACTAGCACAGATACGCAGTATTTT. Its protein is CASSQDTSTDTQYF.

The chain uses TRBV27 and TRBJ1-2; the match to TRBD1 covers 11 bases. V shed 4 bases, J shed 7 bases, and the junction held 8 bases outside the gene matches. This CDR3 is built from 15 residues. The germline CDR1 and CDR2 sequences are MNHEY and SMNVEV (reference sequence). The CDR3 nucleotides read TGTGCCAGCAGTTCCCCCAGGACAGGGGGCGGTGGCTACACCTTC. This sequence encodes CASSSPRTGGGGYTF.

This sequence joins TRBV30 and TRBJ2-7, with 7 bases identical to TRBD2. The germline CDR1 and CDR2 sequences are GTSNPN and SVGIG (reference sequence). V was pared by 5 bases and J by 0 bases, with 13 bases of the junction left unmatched. The CDR3 spans 16 residues. CDR3 in DNA: TGTGCCTGGCCTGGGGGGGAGCCGGGAATCTCCTACGAGCAGTACTTC. Protein product: CAWPGGEPGISYEQYF.

The CDR3 here is CASSSPQGLPYNEQFF. The CDR3 DNA follows: TGTGCCAGCAGCTCTCCACAGGGTCTCCCCTACAATGAGCAGTTCTTC. The chain is built from TRBV7-2 and TRBJ2-1; a weak D match, TRBD1 (6 bases). The V and J ends lost 4 bases and 2 bases respectively, with 15 bases between them. Germline-derived CDR1 and CDR2 are SGHTA and FQGNSA. The CDR3 has 16 residues.

This chain uses TRBV10-3 with TRBJ2-3; TRBD2 agrees at 8 bases. With 7 bases clipped from V and 0 bases from J, the junction kept 6 bases outside the gene matches. The CDR3 extends over 15 amino acids. Germline V gene lookup returns CDR1 ENHRY and CDR2 SYGVKD. The CDR3 sequence is CAIKGTRASTDTQYF. Written as DNA, the CDR3 is TGTGCCATCAAGGGGACTAGGGCTAGCACAGATACGCAGTATTTT.

This clone was counted once. The chain couples TRBV28 to TRBJ2-5; D remains ambiguous. V lost 3 bases and J 4 bases, leaving 6 bases between the germline ends. The CDR3 spans 12 residues. Looked up from germline, CDR1 is MDHEN and CDR2 is SYDVKM. The CDR3 DNA sequence: TGTGCCAGCAGTTTTGATCTAGAGACCCAGTACTTC. Translating gives CASSFDLETQYF.

This chain connects TRBV5-3 to TRBJ2-7; 11 bases are shared with TRBD2. Being an ORF, TRBV5-3 has a function that is uncertain. The CDR3 spans 18 residues. The trim removed 1 base at V and 7 bases at J, leaving 16 bases unmatched. The DNA of the CDR3 is TGTGCCAGAAGCTTGACCCCAGAATTAGCGGGAGGGTCCTGGGAGCAGTACTTC. Protein product: CARSLTPELAGGSWEQYF.

The CDR3 sequence is CASSLVGQVMGEQYF. Written as DNA, the CDR3 is TGTGCCAGCAGCTTAGTGGGGCAGGTCATGGGGGAGCAGTACTTC. This chain connects TRBV7-6 to TRBJ2-7, with D possibly TRBD1 on 5 matching bases. V lost 1 base and J lost 7, with 17 bases in between. Germline-derived CDR1 and CDR2 are SGHVS and FNYEAQ. The CDR3 covers 15 residues. The entire variable domain, with the rest obtained from reference TRBV7-6 and TRBJ2-7, is as follows: GAGVSQSPRYKVTKRGQDVALRCDPISGHVSLYWYRQALGQGPEFLTYFNYEAQQDKSGLPNDRFSAERPEGSISTLTIQRTEQRDSAMYRCASSLVGQVMGEQYFGPGTRLTVT.

The gene calls are TRBV5-4 and TRBJ2-3; D gene uncertain. The germline V gene has CDR1 SGHNT and CDR2 YYREEE (reference sequence). The CDR3 runs to 16 residues. Trimming removed 4 bases from V and 0 bases from J, with 15 bases in between. CDR3 region: CASSLGPPISTDTQYF. The CDR3 DNA reads TGTGCCAGCAGCCTGGGTCCCCCCATCAGCACAGATACGCAGTATTTT.

The J gene is TRBJ1-2, the V gene TRBV4-3, with a weak D call TRBD1 (5 bases). Looked up from germline, CDR1 is LGHNA and CDR2 is YSLEER. The V end lost 8 bases, the J end lost 0 bases, and 13 bases lay between the germline ends. This CDR3 spans 14 amino acids. CDR3 region: CASAQDTANYGYTF. The CDR3 DNA reads TGCGCCAGCGCACAGGACACAGCTAACTATGGCTACACCTTC.

This chain joins TRBV9 and TRBJ2-3; 8 bases fit TRBD1. This CDR3 has 15 amino acids. V lost 0 bases to trimming and J lost 3 bases; unmatched junction nucleotides: 3. In germline, CDR1 is SGDLS, CDR2 YYNGEE. The CDR3 here is CASSVVDRETDTQYF. CDR3 coding DNA: TGTGCCAGCAGCGTAGTGGACAGGGAGACAGATACGCAGTATTTT.

V usage is TRBV28 and J usage is TRBJ1-1, with TRBD1 as a possible D gene (5 bases). Trimming left V 7 bases short and J 2 bases short, with 11 bases between. Germline V gene data show CDR1 as MDHEN and CDR2 as SYDVKM. CDR3 length: 13 amino acids. The CDR3 spells CASIRGTNTEAFF. Here the CDR3 DNA reads TGTGCCAGCATAAGGGGTACCAACACTGAAGCTTTCTTT.

This clone appeared a single time. V and J are TRBV11-3 and TRBJ2-2; D not certain. Germline CDR1 is SGHNT and CDR2 is YENEEA. Trimming pared 5 bases from V and 0 bases from J, leaving 1 base between. This CDR3 spans 12 amino acids. This chain's CDR3 is CASSANTGELFF. The CDR3 nucleotides are TGTGCCAGCAGCGCGAACACCGGGGAGCTGTTTTTT. Filled out from reference TRBV11-3 and TRBJ2-2, the complete variable domain reads EAGVVQSPRYKIIEKKQPVAFWCNPISGHNTLYWYLQNLGQGPELLIRYENEEAVDDSQLPKDRFSAERLKGVDSTLKIQPAELGDSAVYLCASSANTGELFFGEGSRLTVL.

The V gene is TRBV29-1, the J gene TRBJ2-5, with 10 bases fitting TRBD1. Germline CDR1 and CDR2: SQVTM and ANQGSEA. The V and J ends lost 5 bases and 4 bases, in that order; junction bases with no gene match: 10. The CDR3 covers 15 residues. Here the CDR3 DNA reads TGCAGCGTTTGGGACAGGGGTTTCGATGGAGAGACCCAGTACTTC. This encodes CSVWDRGFDGETQYF.

This chain uses TRBV29-1 with TRBJ2-5; no firm D call. Germline V CDR1 and CDR2: SQVTM, ANQGSEA. Trimming left V 1 base short and J 0 bases short, with 12 bases between. This CDR3 is built from 15 residues. CDR3 nucleotide sequence: TGCAGCGTTGAAGGATTGGTCCGATACCAAGAGACCCAGTACTTC. Its protein is CSVEGLVRYQETQYF. The variable domain in full, completed from reference TRBV29-1 and TRBJ2-5, reads SAVISQKPSRDICQRGTSLTIQCQVDSQVTMMFWYRQQPGQSLTLIATANQGSEATYESGFVIDKFPISRPNLTFSTLTVSNMSPEDSSIYLCSVEGLVRYQETQYFGPGTRLLVL.

J is TRBJ2-1 and V is TRBV18; 10 positions match TRBD1. V lost 2 bases, J lost 7 bases, and 11 bases stayed unmatched. This CDR3 region has 17 residues. Germline V gene data show CDR1 as KGHSH and CDR2 as LQKENI. Here the CDR3 reads CASSPFGPGQGRNEQFF. DNA of the CDR3: TGTGCCAGCTCACCATTCGGACCGGGACAGGGGAGGAATGAGCAGTTCTTC.

The chain couples TRBV9 to TRBJ2-1; D is unclear. V was trimmed by 3 bases and J by 4 bases, leaving 20 bases between them. Germline CDR1 is SGDLS and CDR2 is YYNGEE. The CDR3 sequence is 17 residues long. As DNA, the CDR3 is TGTGCCAGCAGCGCCCACGCTTTGCGGTACCCTTACAATGAGCAGTTCTTC. Translating gives CASSAHALRYPYNEQFF.